The clone carrying this TCR beta chain has only a few counts. What it recognizes is unknown. This sample stems from a study of beta chain features in type 1 diabetes. Whole-study findings and limits: VDJ junctions from type 1 diabetes patients carried fewer insertions and larger deletions.

Germline assignment: CDR1 LGHNA and CDR2 YSLEER. Trimming removed 0 bases from V and 2 bases from J, with 11 bases in between. There are 16 residues in the CDR3. Reverse transcribing all isolated RNA meant expressed TCRB transcripts were sequenced. This table comes from immunoSEQ multiplex PCR, and its TCRdb copy is limited to in-frame clones, with some not included. In the table there are 390,000 or so clones, approximately 14% of which are singletons. The sequenced sample was naive CD4+ T cells from blood. This clonotype originated in a man aged 25 to 40 in good health. V usage is TRBV4-3 and J usage is TRBJ2-4, with D possibly being TRBD1 (5 bases). The CDR3 nucleotides are TGCGCCAGCAGCCAAGATCAGGCAGGGTCCAAAAACATTCAGTACTTC. Its translation is CASSQDQAGSKNIQYF.